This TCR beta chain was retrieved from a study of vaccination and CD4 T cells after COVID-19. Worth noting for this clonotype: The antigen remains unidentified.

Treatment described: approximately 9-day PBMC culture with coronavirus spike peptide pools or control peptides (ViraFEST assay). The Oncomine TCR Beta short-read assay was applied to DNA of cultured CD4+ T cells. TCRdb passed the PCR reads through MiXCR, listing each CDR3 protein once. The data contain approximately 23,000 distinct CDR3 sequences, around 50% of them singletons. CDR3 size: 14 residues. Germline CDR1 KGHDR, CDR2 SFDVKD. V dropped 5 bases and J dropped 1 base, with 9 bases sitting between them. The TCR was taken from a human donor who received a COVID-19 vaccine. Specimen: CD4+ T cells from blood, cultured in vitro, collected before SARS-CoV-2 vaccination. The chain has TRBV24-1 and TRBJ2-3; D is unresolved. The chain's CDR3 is CATSGAQGTDTQYF. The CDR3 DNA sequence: TGTGCCACCAGTGGGGCCCAGGGCACAGATACGCAGTATTTT.